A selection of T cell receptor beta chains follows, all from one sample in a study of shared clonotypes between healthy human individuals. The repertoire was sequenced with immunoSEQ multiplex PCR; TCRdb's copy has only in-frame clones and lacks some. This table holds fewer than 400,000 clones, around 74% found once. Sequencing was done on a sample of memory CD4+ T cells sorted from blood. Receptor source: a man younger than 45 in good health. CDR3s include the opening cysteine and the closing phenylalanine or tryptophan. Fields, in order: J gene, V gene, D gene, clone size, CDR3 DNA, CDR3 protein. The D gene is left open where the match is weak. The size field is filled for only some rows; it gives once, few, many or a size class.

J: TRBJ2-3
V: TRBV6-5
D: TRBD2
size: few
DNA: TGTGCCAGCCGCCTAGCGGGAGGGCGAGATACGCAGTATTTT
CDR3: CASRLAGGRDTQYF

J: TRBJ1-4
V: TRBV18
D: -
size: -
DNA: TGTGCCAGCTCAGTATTAGAAAATGAAAAACTGTTTTTT
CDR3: CASSVLENEKLFF

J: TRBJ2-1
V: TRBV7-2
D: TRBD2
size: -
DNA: TGTGCCAGCAGCTTAGCGGGCCTAGCGGGATTTGAGCAGTTCTTC
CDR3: CASSLAGLAGFEQFF

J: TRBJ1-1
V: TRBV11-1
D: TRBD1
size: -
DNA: TGTGCCAGCAGCCCTACGGGACAGATGAACACTGAAGCTTTCTTT
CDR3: CASSPTGQMNTEAFF

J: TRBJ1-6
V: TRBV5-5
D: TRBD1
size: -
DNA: TGTGCCAGCAGCCCAGACGTAGACAGGGGATATTCACCCCTCCACTTT
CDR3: CASSPDVDRGYSPLHF

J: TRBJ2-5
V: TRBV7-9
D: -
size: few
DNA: TGTGCCAGCAGCCCAGGTGGAGTACAGCACCAGTACTTC
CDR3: CASSPGGVQHQYF

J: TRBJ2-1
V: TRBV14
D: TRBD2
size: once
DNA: TGTGCCAGCAGCCTCGACTTCGGGACGGGAGGCCATGAGCAGTTCTTC
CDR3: CASSLDFGTGGHEQFF

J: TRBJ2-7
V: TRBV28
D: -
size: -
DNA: TGTGCCAGCAGTAACGCAGGGGTCTCCTACGAGCAGTACTTC
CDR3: CASSNAGVSYEQYF

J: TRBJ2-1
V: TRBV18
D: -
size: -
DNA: TGTGCCAGCTCACCACTCTTGACGAGTGAGCAGTTCTTC
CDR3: CASSPLLTSEQFF

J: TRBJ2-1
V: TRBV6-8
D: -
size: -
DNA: TGTGCCAGCAGTTACACCGGGCAGAGCTCCTACAATGAGCAGTTCTTC
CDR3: CASSYTGQSSYNEQFF

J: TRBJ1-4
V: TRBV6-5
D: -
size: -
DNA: TGTGCCAGCAGGCCAACCCGGGCTAATGAAAAACTGTTTTTT
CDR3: CASRPTRANEKLFF

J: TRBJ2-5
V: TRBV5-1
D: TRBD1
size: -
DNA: TGCGCCAGCAGCTCTACGGGACAGGGGAAAGGGGAGACCCAGTACTTC
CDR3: CASSSTGQGKGETQYF

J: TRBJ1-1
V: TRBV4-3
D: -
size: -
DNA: TGCGCCAGCAGCCAAGGGGGGACGAGCACTGAAGCTTTCTTT
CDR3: CASSQGGTSTEAFF